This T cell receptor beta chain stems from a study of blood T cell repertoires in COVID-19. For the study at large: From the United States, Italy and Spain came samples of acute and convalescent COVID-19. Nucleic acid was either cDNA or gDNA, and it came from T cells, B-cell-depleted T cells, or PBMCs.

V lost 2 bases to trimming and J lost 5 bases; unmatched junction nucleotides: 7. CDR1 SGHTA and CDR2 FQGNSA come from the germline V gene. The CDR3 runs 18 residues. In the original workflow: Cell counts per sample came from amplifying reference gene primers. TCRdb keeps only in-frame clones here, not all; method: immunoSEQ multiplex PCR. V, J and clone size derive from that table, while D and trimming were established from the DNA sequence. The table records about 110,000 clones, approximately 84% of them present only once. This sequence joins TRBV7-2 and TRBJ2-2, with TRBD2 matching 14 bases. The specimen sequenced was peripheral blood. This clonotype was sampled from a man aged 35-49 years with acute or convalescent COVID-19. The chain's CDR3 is CASSLPGLAGGKTGELFF. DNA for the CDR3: TGTGCCAGCAGCTTACCCGGACTAGCGGGGGGAAAAACCGGGGAGCTGTTTTTT.